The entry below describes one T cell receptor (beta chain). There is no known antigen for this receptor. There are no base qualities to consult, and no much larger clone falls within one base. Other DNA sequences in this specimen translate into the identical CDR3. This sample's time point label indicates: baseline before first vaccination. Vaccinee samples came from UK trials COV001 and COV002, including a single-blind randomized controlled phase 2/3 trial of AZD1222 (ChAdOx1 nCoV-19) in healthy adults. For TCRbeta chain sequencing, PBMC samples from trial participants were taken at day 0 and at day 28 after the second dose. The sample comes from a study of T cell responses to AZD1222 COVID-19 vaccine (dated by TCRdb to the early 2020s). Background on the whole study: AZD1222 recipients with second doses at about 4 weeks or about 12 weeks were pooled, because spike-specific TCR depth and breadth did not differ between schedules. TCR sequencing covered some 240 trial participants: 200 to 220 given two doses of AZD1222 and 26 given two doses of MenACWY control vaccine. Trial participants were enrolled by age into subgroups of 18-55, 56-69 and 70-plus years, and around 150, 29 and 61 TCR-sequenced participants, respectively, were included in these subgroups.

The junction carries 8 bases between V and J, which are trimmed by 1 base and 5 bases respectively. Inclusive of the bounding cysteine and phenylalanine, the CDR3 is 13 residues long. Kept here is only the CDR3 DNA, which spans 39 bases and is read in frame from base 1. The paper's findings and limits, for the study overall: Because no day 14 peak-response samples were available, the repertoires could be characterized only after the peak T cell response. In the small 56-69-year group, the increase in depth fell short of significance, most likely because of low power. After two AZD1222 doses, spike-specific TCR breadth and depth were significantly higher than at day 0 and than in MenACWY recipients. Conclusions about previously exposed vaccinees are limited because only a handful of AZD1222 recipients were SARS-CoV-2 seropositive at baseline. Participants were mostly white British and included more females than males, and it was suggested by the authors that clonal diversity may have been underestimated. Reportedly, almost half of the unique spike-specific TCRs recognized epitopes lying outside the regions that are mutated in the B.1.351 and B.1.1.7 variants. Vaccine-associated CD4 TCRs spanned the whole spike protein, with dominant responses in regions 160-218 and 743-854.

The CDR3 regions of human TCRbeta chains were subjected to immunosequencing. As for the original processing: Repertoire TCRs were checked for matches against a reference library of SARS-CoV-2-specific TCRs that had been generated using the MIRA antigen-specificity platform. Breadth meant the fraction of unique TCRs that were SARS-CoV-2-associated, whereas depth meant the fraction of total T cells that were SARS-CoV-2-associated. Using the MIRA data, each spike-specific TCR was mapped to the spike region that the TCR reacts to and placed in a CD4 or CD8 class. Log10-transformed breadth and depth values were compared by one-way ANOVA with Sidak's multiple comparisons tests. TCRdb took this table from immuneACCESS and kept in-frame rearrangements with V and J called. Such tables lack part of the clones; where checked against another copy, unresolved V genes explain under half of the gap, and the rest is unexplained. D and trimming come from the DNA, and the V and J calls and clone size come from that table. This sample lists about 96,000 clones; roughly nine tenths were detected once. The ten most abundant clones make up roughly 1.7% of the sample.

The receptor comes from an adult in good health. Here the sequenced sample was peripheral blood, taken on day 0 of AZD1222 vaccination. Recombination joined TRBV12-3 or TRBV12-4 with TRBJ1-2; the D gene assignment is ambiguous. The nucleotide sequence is TGTGCCAGCAGTTTAGGCCGCGGGTATGGCTACACCTTC. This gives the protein CASSLGRGYGYTF.